Listed here is a single T cell receptor beta chain. Its cognate antigen is unknown. The CDR3 has 12 residues. The germline CDR1 and CDR2 sequences are SNHLY and FYNNEI. Every single donor had a roughly 2.7 ml blood sample drawn. This sample is drawn from a study of monozygotic twins with inflammatory bowel disease. From its re-call of the 5' RACE reads, TCRdb lists each CDR3 protein once, without DNA. In total, the table holds about 85,000 distinct CDR3 sequences. Broader study findings: Those with IBD had lower TCRbeta diversity (inverse Simpson) than their healthy co-twins did. Researchers reported no repertoire similarity difference between concordant and discordant twins, possibly from limited power.

The receptor comes from a human donor with ulcerative colitis or Crohn's disease, or a healthy co-twin of an affected twin (not recorded which). The source material was blood. The J gene is TRBJ2-7, the V gene TRBV2. The CDR3 spells CASIGPPYEQYF.